The source of this T cell receptor beta chain is a study of Graves' ophthalmopathy and Graves' hyperthyroidism (dated by TCRdb to between 2017 and 2018). Background for the entire study: Peripheral blood samples were taken at the time of initial diagnosis, before any treatment was given. The study used TCR beta repertoire signatures to distinguish Graves' ophthalmopathy from Graves' hyperthyroidism and to predict progression to ophthalmopathy. In total, 135 blood samples were TCR-sequenced: around 42 ophthalmopathy, roughly 80 hyperthyroidism and some 17 hyperthyroidism-to-ophthalmopathy patients. To explore V-J signatures that separate ophthalmopathy from hyperthyroidism, a discovery set of about 100 patients was enrolled, consisting of 40 to 45 with ophthalmopathy and some 59 with stable hyperthyroidism. For independent validation, a separate cohort was made up of 18 hyperthyroidism patients plus 17 patients who later progressed from hyperthyroidism to ophthalmopathy. In about 6 hyperthyroidism patients, the T-cell repertoire of thyroid tissue was compared with the T-cell repertoire of blood. Once sampling was done, hyperthyroidism patients were given methimazole at a starting dose of 30 mg daily, while ophthalmopathy patients were given high-dose intravenous methylprednisolone. Results and caveats for the whole study, not just this receptor: Sample size was not predetermined statistically, and investigators were not blinded to group allocation. In validation, the model predicted ophthalmopathy progression with about 70% sensitivity and about 77% specificity; eleven to twelve predicted patients were CT-confirmed with GO in a median of around 6 months. Ophthalmopathy was separated from stable hyperthyroidism by the 13-signature model with around 88% sensitivity and about 83% specificity in cross-validation and with 80%/75% in the test set. Most expanded thyroid clonotypes with frequency above 0.001 were also detected in blood, suggesting blood repertoires may reflect the thyroid immune response.

This clonotype was observed many times. Its antigen remains undetermined. Per-nucleotide qualities are absent, and no much larger clonotype sits a single base away. A patient counted as having stable hyperthyroidism if there was no progression to ophthalmopathy within 18 months of follow-up. Hyperthyroidism patients were newly diagnosed, were aged 18 to 65 years, and had a disease duration under 2 months. Anyone with other autoimmune diseases, uncontrolled infections, pregnancy or lactation was excluded from the study. Clinical symptoms, serum thyroxine, TRAb, thyroid ultrasound and orbital computed tomography formed the basis of the diagnosis. Ficoll-Paque density gradient centrifugation was used to isolate PBMCs from around 10 ml of fresh peripheral blood. Total RNA was extracted with Trizol reagent and quality-checked on an Agilent 2100 Bioanalyzer. For repertoire sequencing, TCR beta CDR3 regions were amplified from RNA transcripts. HTBI primers and the Qiagen OneStep RT-PCR kit were used in a first-round RT-PCR, which was followed by a second-round multiplex PCR, size selection and purification. Libraries were sequenced on an Illumina HiSeq2000 using paired-end 100 bp reads. Regarding the original processing steps: SOAPnuke was used to process the reads, throwing out any read that had adapters, had uncalled bases, had a mean Phred below 15, or lacked an exact constant-primer or identifier match. COPE v1.2.5 was used to merge high-quality paired reads. Each unique nucleotide sequence was treated as a clonotype, and MiTCR v1.1 was used to align the clonotypes to the IMGT TRB V, D and J references. The analysis was limited to V-J combinations with a frequency above 0.0001, which together covered 99.2% of repertoires. For each V-J combination, a TCR clonal expansion and chaos score was defined as F50 clonal expansion divided by the chaos observed in the TCRdist matrix. Welch's t-statistics and random forest were used to reduce features to about 14 V-J combinations, which were fed into a naive Bayes classifier. The similarity between thyroid and blood repertoires was quantified using the Morisita-Horn index. The public reads were run again by TCRdb, first through fastp at Q25 and then through MiXCR, and only productive beta chains were kept. Rows are combined by CDR3 protein, so each entry shows the most common genes and DNA. These V and J calls derive from TCRdb rather than the authors' analysis. This sample has 300,000 to 450,000 distinct CDR3 sequences in its table, and approximately 18% of those were observed once. The leading ten clones occupy 2.4% of the sample.

Trimming costs V 1 base and J 0 bases, and their ends lie 13 bases apart. The CDR3 sequence holds 17 residues, the cysteine and phenylalanine included. The DNA shown is the 51-base CDR3, in frame from base 1. Reading the germline V gene (reference sequence) gives CDR1 DFQATT and CDR2 SNEGSKA. Recombination linked TRBV20-1 to TRBJ1-6, with an unclear D gene assignment. Sample: peripheral blood. This receptor was obtained from an adult woman with stable Graves' hyperthyroidism. The sequenced DNA: TGCAGTGCTAGAGTCGCGGGCCGGAGCTCCTATAATTCACCCCTCCACTTT. Its translation is CSARVAGRSSYNSPLHF.